These T cell receptor beta chains were read from a single sample in a study of OX40 agonist ivuxolimab in advanced cancers. Generated by immunoSEQ multiplex PCR, the TCRdb table keeps only in-frame clones and is missing some. Here the sample spans roughly 56,000 clones, roughly 83% being singletons. This sample comprised CD4+ or CD8+ T cells sorted from blood, obtained in a trial of the OX40 agonist ivuxolimab. Every receptor here comes from an adult with an advanced solid tumor such as melanoma, head and neck, liver or kidney cancer. The conserved cysteine and the conserved F or W are not part of the CDR3 here. A D gene is named only where the DNA matches it firmly.

j_call,d_call,v_call,cdr3_aa
TRBJ2-1,TRBD2,TRBV6-5,ASNLAGGINEQF
TRBJ2-7,NA,TRBV13,ASSRGRAYEQY
TRBJ1-5,NA,TRBV4-2,ASSQGSVGGNQPQH
TRBJ2-5,TRBD1,TRBV7-8,ASSFRGQETQY
TRBJ1-2,NA,TRBV6-4,ASSPREGRGYT
TRBJ2-3,NA,TRBV11-2,ASSFEGTSATDTQY
TRBJ2-7,NA,TRBV27,ASSLWGPSYEQY
TRBJ2-5,TRBD2,TRBV9,ASSVGASGGQETQY
TRBJ2-5,NA,TRBV7-3,ASSLSDQETQY
TRBJ2-5,TRBD2,TRBV9,ASSASGAQETQY
TRBJ1-2,TRBD1,TRBV6-1,ASSEGQGALTNYGYT
TRBJ2-3,NA,TRBV18,ASSPPGGAGTDTQY
TRBJ2-1,TRBD2,TRBV30,AWSSYGRGSYNEQF